This entry features one TCR beta chain sequence. CDR1 is SEHNR and CDR2 is FQNEAQ in the germline V gene (reference sequence). The CDR3 is made up of 12 amino acids. V was trimmed by 1 base and J by 5 bases, leaving 6 bases between them. The time point: pretreatment peripheral blood. This specimen comes from a study of PD-L1 blockade in urothelial cancer. Sequencing was performed with immunoSEQ multiplex PCR; in TCRdb, only in-frame clones are kept and a portion is missing. In the table there are fewer than 45,000 clones, 80% to 90% of which are singletons. This TCR came from a man between 60 and 70 years old with urothelial cancer. This specimen consisted of PBMCs, obtained around atezolizumab (anti-PD-L1) treatment. The chain links TRBV7-9 to TRBJ2-7; no definite D call. The chain's CDR3 is CASSLGVDEQYF. The DNA for the CDR3 is TGTGCCAGCAGCTTAGGAGTGGACGAGCAGTACTTC.